The clone carrying this T cell receptor (beta chain) appeared many times. This record comes from a study of CD8+CD57+ T cells in acquired aplastic anemia. CD8+CD57+ cell expansion had been shown by flow cytometry in patients chosen for sequencing. The CDR3 totals 12 residues. V was pared by 2 bases and J by 10 bases, with 9 bases between. Profiles of TCR beta VDJ and CDR3 were generated from a genomic DNA template. TCRdb reanalysed the reads using MiXCR and keeps one entry per CDR3 protein. The table lists some 200,000 distinct CDR3 sequences, roughly 50% of them singletons. V usage is TRBV12-3 or TRBV12-4 and J usage is TRBJ2-1; a possible D gene is TRBD1 (6 bases). The origin of this receptor is a human donor with aplastic anemia. Sequencing was done on a sample of sorted CD4+, CD8+, or CD8+CD57+ T cells (not recorded which) from PBMCs. CDR3 in DNA: TGTGCCAGCAGTTTACAGGGGTACGAGCAGTTCTTC. It specifies CASSLQGYEQFF.